This T cell receptor beta chain came from a study of OX40 agonist ivuxolimab in advanced cancers. The investigators sampled blood at baseline, at cycle 4 day 1, and at cycle 7 day 1. The CDR3 has 14 amino acids. The J segment lost 0 bases and the V segment lost 5 bases, leaving 3 bases of the junction unmatched. CDR1 is SEHNR, CDR2 FQNEAQ, per germline (reference sequence). This clone is medium-sized within its sample. Its matching antigen is unknown. Study-wide results and caveats: Nonresponders included some who also had low normalized T-cell clonal expansion. Circulating CD4+ and CD8+ T cells showed clonal expansion by week 6 at 0.1 to 3.0 mg/kg. Antigen specificity remained undetermined for the expanded peripheral T cells.

Sequenced by immunoSEQ multiplex PCR; TCRdb stores in-frame clones only, minus some. This sample has fewer than 50,000 clones, with roughly 90% found just once. V and J are TRBV7-9 and TRBJ2-7; 8 bases are shared with TRBD2. The sequencing used CD4+ or CD8+ T cells sorted from blood, collected in a trial of the OX40 agonist ivuxolimab. The clonotype originates from an adult with an advanced solid tumor such as melanoma, head and neck, liver or kidney cancer. The CDR3 here is CASSGGLDSYEQYF. The CDR3 nucleotides are TGTGCCAGCAGCGGGGGACTAGACTCCTACGAGCAGTACTTC.